This paragraph reports one T cell receptor beta chain. Its antigen is unidentified. The data derive from a study of T cell responses to AZD1222 COVID-19 vaccine. Turning to the study itself: Second-dose schedules of about 4 or about 12 weeks were combined.

Study outcomes and limitations: Regions left unmutated in variants are reportedly the target of nearly half of spike-specific TCRs. An increase in Spike-specific TCR breadth and depth was observed after two AZD1222 doses. Clonal diversity may have been underestimated in mostly white British donors.

Method: immunoSEQ multiplex PCR; TCRdb's copy keeps in-frame clones and lacks some. The sample shows approximately 140,000 clones, more than 85% of them seen only once. Germline CDR1 MNHEY, CDR2 SVGEGT. This CDR3 has 13 amino acids. V lost 0 bases and J 7 bases, leaving 9 bases between the germline ends. This sample comprised peripheral blood, obtained on day 0 of AZD1222 vaccination. The receptor's source is an adult in good health. V is TRBV6-2 or TRBV6-3 and J is TRBJ1-2; no firm D call. The CDR3 here is CASSYSSQAGYTF. As DNA, the CDR3 is TGTGCCAGCAGTTACTCTTCCCAGGCTGGCTACACCTTC.